This note documents a single T cell receptor beta chain sequence. This sample is drawn from a study of T cell responses to AZD1222 COVID-19 vaccine. The CDR3 extends over 15 amino acids. Between the trimmed V and J ends, which lost 0 bases and 5 bases, there was a span of 11 bases. Per germline, CDR1 SGHRS and CDR2 YFSETQ. The table came from immunoSEQ multiplex PCR; TCRdb's copy has only in-frame clones and leaves some out. The top ten clones hold 6% to 8% of a sample with roughly 120,000 clones, less than 90% of them seen once. The sequence was collected from an adult in good health. Sequenced material: peripheral blood, taken on day 0 of AZD1222 vaccination. The chain uses TRBV5-1 and TRBJ2-2; TRBD1 might be the D (7 bases). CDR3 nucleotides: TGCGCCAGCAGCTTGGACAGGGGAGGAACCGGGGAGCTGTTTTTT. Protein sequence: CASSLDRGGTGELFF.